The 12 T cell receptor beta chains in this list originate from one sample, sequenced in a study of CD8 T cells in ankylosing spondylitis. TCRdb reanalysed the 5' RACE reads using MiXCR and keeps one entry per CDR3 protein. Of under 200,000 distinct CDR3 sequences listed, about 9.9% were seen once; the top ten hold 29%. The material sequenced was blood, either unsorted or a sorted T cell fraction (not recorded which). The receptor source for this set is a male donor with ankylosing spondylitis or in good health (not recorded which).

Ten or more counts support this clonotype. This chain joins TRBV6-2 or TRBV6-3 and TRBJ2-1; maybe TRBD2 (5 bases). The CDR3 is made up of 14 amino acids. V was shortened by 3 bases and J by 7 bases, with 13 bases between the two germline ends. CDR1 and CDR2 from the germline V gene are MNHEY and SVGEGT. The CDR3 protein is CASSYGEIANEQFF. As DNA, the CDR3 is TGTGCCAGCAGTTATGGGGAGATTGCGAATGAGCAGTTCTTC.

This clonotype showed up many times. V gene TRBV5-1 combines with J gene TRBJ2-1; 9 bases are a match to TRBD1. The CDR3 runs to 15 residues. CDR1 is SGHRS, CDR2 YFSETQ, per germline. Trimming at V came to 5 bases and at J to 6 bases, leaving 9 bases not matched to a gene. The chain's CDR3 is CASSLLGQGINEQFF. The DNA of the CDR3 is TGCGCCAGCAGTCTTCTGGGACAGGGAATCAATGAGCAGTTCTTC.

This clonotype was picked up a small number of times. This sequence joins TRBV20-1 and TRBJ1-2, with TRBD1 matching over 8 bases. Per germline, CDR1 DFQATT and CDR2 SNEGSKA (reference sequence). Unmatched junction bases numbered 5, after V lost 3 bases and J lost 2 bases. The length of the CDR3 is 14 residues. The CDR3 here is CSASPGTGNYGYTF. The CDR3 DNA sequence: TGCAGTGCTAGCCCCGGGACAGGAAACTATGGCTACACCTTC.

This clonotype was counted only a few times. The CDR3 reads CASSLGLAGGRSYNEQFF. In nucleotides, the CDR3 is TGTGCCAGCAGCCTAGGACTAGCGGGAGGGCGGTCCTACAATGAGCAGTTCTTC. The rearrangement joins TRBV6-1 to TRBJ2-1, with 15 bases matching TRBD2. V shed 6 bases, J shed 1 base, and the junction held 7 bases outside the gene matches. The length of the CDR3 is 18 residues. From germline, CDR1 is MNHNS and CDR2 SASEGT.

The chain has TRBV29-1 and TRBJ1-2, with TRBD1 matching 9 bases. Germline loops: CDR1 SQVTM, CDR2 ANQGSEA. CDR3 length: 17 amino acids. V shed 4 bases and J 2 bases; nucleotides not matched to a gene: 14. CDR3 coding DNA: TGCAGCGTTGCGGGGGACAGGGCTTGGATGGGGAACTATGGCTACACCTTC. Amino acids: CSVAGDRAWMGNYGYTF.

This clonotype was picked up a small number of times. The chain recombines TRBV21-1 with TRBJ2-1; the D call TRBD2 from the table was never checked on the DNA. TRBV21-1 is termed a pseudogene. The CDR3 loop spans 17 amino acids. Here the CDR3 reads CASSKTPGLAGGNEQFF. The CDR3 nucleotides read TGTGCCAGCAGCAAGACTCCCGGACTAGCGGGGGGGAATGAGCAGTTCTTC.

This clonotype appeared many times. This chain uses TRBV12-3 or TRBV12-4 with TRBJ1-4; D uncertain. This CDR3 is built from 15 residues. V was shortened by 3 bases and J by 5 bases, with 13 bases between the two germline ends. The CDR3 loop is CASSFWSGVNEKLFF. CDR3 in DNA: TGTGCCAGCAGTTTTTGGTCGGGAGTCAATGAAAAACTGTTTTTT.

Only a few counts were recorded for this clonotype. V is TRBV24-1 and J is TRBJ2-7; D not certain. Germline CDR1 reads KGHDR; CDR2 reads SFDVKD. The ends were cut back, 5 bases at V and 3 bases at J, with 10 bases in the middle. This CDR3 is built from 13 residues. The DNA of the CDR3 is TGTGCCACCAGTGCTGGGCCTTACTACGAGCAGTACTTC. Residues: CATSAGPYYEQYF.

This clonotype was observed many times. The genes are TRBV6-1 and TRBJ2-2; 9 bases line up with TRBD1. From germline, CDR1 is MNHNS and CDR2 SASEGT. The J segment lost 4 bases and the V segment lost 10 bases, leaving 10 bases of the junction unmatched. The CDR3 runs to 15 residues. The CDR3 DNA sequence: TGTGCCACCACAGGGGGCAGTGTTAGCACCGGGGAGCTGTTTTTT. It encodes CATTGGSVSTGELFF.

The V call is TRBV29-1, the J call TRBJ2-6; TRBD2 might be the D (6 bases). CDR1 is SQVTM, CDR2 ANQGSEA, per germline. This CDR3 comprises 17 residues. Trimming stripped 5 bases from V and 4 bases from J, with 21 bases between. This chain's CDR3 is CSVLGRKEGAGANVLTF. CDR3 nucleotides: TGCAGCGTTTTAGGGAGGAAAGAGGGAGCGGGGGCCAACGTCCTGACTTTC.

This clonotype was seen repeatedly, ten times or more. The V gene is TRBV4-3, the J gene TRBJ2-2, with unresolved D. CDR1 is LGHNA and CDR2 is YSLEER in the germline V gene. The CDR3 has 16 residues. V was trimmed by 0 bases and J by 6 bases, leaving 14 bases between them. The CDR3 region is CASSQDYGYPAGELFF. CDR3 nucleotides: TGCGCCAGCAGCCAAGATTATGGCTACCCCGCCGGGGAGCTGTTTTTT.

This clonotype was found many times. The chain combines TRBV29-1 with TRBJ1-1; 8 nucleotides line up with TRBD1. The CDR3 is made up of 13 amino acids. The trim removed 8 bases at V and 1 base at J, leaving 6 bases unmatched. Germline lookup yields CDR1 SQVTM and CDR2 ANQGSEA. The CDR3 coding sequence is TGCAGCTCGACAGGGGTGGGGAACACTGAAGCTTTCTTT. Translating gives CSSTGVGNTEAFF.